The T cell receptor (beta chain) described here comes from a study of technical replicates of blood from a handful of donors. Germline V gives CDR1 LGHNA, CDR2 YNFKEQ. This CDR3 is 16 amino acids long. V lost 4 bases and J lost 1, with 16 bases in between. Measured with immunoSEQ multiplex PCR; TCRdb has only the in-frame clones, and not every one. In the table there are about 82,000 clones, 85% to 95% of which are singletons. Sequenced: T cells isolated from PBMCs. The clonotype was recovered from a human donor in good health. This chain connects TRBV4-2 to TRBJ2-5, with D perhaps TRBD2 (6 bases). This CDR3 reads CASSLGTWLIQETQYF. The CDR3 DNA follows: TGTGCCAGCAGCCTCGGGACTTGGCTGATCCAAGAGACCCAGTACTTC.